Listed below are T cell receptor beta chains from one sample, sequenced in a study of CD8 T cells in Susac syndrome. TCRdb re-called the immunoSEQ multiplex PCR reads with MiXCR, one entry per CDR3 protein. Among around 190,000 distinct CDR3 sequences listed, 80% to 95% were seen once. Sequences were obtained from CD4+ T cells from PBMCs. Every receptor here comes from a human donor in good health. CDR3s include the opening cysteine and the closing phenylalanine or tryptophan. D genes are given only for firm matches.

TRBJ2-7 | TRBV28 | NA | CASGTLGAWDEQYF | TGTGCCAGCGGCACCCTCGGGGCTTGGGACGAGCAGTACTTC
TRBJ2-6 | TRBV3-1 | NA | CASSPRGGTGANVLTF | TGTGCCAGCAGCCCTAGGGGGGGTACTGGGGCCAACGTCCTGACTTTC
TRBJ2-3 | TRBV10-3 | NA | CAITDPGDTQYF | TGTGCCATCACTGACCCGGGAGATACGCAGTATTTT
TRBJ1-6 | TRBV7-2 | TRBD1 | CASSQGTGASPLHF | TGTGCCAGCAGTCAGGGGACAGGGGCCTCACCCCTCCACTTT
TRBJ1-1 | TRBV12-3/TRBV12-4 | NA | CASSLGGTNTEAFF | TGTGCCAGCAGTTTAGGGGGAACGAACACTGAAGCTTTCTTT
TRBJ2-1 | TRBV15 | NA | CATSSNRDAYNEQFF | TGTGCCACCAGCAGTAACCGGGATGCCTACAATGAGCAGTTCTTC
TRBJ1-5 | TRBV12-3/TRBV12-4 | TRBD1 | CASSSLRTGSNHPQHF | TGTGCCAGCAGTTCCCTCCGGACAGGTAGCAATCACCCCCAGCATTTT
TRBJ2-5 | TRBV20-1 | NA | CSARDGPTQYF | TGCAGTGCTAGAGATGGACCCACCCAGTACTTC
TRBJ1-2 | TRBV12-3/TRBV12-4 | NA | CASRGDGNYGYTF | TGTGCCAGCAGGGGTGACGGGAACTATGGCTACACCTTC
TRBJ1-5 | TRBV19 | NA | CASSIEGFGNQPQHF | TGTGCCAGTAGTATAGAAGGGTTCGGCAATCAGCCCCAGCATTTT
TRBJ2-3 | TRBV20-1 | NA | CSAIRDEGADTQYF | TGCAGTGCTATCCGGGACGAGGGGGCAGATACGCAGTATTTT